This TCR beta chain was sequenced during a study of shared clonotypes between healthy human individuals. Study conclusions and caveats: Relative to memory subsets, naive subsets generally showed larger estimated richness. Four donors shared about 5% of their naive CD4 clonotypes. In having few donors, the study represented limited genetic and exposure-history diversity.

This clone appeared a single time. Antigen specificity is unknown. In the naive CD8 group, cells lacked CD45RO and were positively selected for CCR7, so terminally differentiated effector memory CD45RA+ cells were left out. Those who donated were healthy HIV-negative adults, with no recent acute infections or vaccinations reported. The CDR3 consists of 15 residues. V lost 4 bases and J lost 1; bases outside the gene matches: 6. Germline-derived CDR1 and CDR2 are SGDLS and YYNGEE. TCRdb keeps only in-frame clones here, not all; method: immunoSEQ multiplex PCR. The data show roughly 2.1 million clones, with approximately 94% seen just once and 1.7% held by the top ten.

The chain has TRBV9 and TRBJ1-1; TRBD1 matches at 8 bases. The material sequenced was naive CD8+ T cells from PBMCs. This TCR came from a man in his late teens or twenties in good health. Some clones in this sample may be carry-over from other donors' samples. CDR3 region: CASSPQGGANTEAFF. CDR3 sequence (DNA): TGTGCCAGCAGCCCACAGGGGGGAGCGAACACTGAAGCTTTCTTT. The full variable domain, with the rest looked up from reference TRBV9 and TRBJ1-1, is DSGVTQTPKHLITATGQRVTLRCSPRSGDLSVYWYQQSLDQGLQFLIQYYNGEERAKGNILERFSAQQFPDLHSELNLSSLELGDSALYFCASSPQGGANTEAFFGQGTRLTVV.